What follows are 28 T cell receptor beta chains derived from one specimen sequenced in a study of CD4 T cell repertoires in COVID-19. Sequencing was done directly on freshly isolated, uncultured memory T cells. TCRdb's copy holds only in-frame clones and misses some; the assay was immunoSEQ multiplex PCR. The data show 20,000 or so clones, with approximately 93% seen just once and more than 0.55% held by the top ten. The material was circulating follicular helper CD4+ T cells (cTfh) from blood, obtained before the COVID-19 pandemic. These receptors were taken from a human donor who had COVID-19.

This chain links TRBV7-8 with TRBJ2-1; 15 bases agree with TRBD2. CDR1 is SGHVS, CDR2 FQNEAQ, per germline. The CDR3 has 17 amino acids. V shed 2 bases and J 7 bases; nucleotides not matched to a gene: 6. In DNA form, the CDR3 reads TGTGCCAGCAGCTTAAATGGCGGGACTAGCGGGAGGAATGAGCAGTTCTTC. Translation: CASSLNGGTSGRNEQFF.

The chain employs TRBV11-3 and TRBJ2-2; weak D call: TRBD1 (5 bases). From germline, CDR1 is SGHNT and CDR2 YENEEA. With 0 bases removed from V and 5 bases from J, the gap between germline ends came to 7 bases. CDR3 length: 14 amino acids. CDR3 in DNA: TGTGCCAGCAGCTTAGACAGGGAAACCGGGGAGCTGTTTTTT. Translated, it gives CASSLDRETGELFF. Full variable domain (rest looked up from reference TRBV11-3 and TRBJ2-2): EAGVVQSPRYKIIEKKQPVAFWCNPISGHNTLYWYLQNLGQGPELLIRYENEEAVDDSQLPKDRFSAERLKGVDSTLKIQPAELGDSAVYLCASSLDRETGELFFGEGSRLTVL.

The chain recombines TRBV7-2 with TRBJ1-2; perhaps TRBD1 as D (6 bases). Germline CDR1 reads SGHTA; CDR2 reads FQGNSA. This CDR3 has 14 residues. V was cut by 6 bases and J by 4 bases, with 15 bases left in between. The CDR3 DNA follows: TGTGCCAGCAGTTACGCCGGGGACACCTATGGCTACACCTTC. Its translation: CASSYAGDTYGYTF.

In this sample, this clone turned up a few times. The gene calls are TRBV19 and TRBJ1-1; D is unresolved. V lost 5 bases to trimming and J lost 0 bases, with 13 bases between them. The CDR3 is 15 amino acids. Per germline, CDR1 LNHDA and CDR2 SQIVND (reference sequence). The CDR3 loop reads CASSSRQLLNTEAFF. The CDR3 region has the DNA TGTGCCAGTAGTTCTCGCCAACTGTTGAACACTGAAGCTTTCTTT.

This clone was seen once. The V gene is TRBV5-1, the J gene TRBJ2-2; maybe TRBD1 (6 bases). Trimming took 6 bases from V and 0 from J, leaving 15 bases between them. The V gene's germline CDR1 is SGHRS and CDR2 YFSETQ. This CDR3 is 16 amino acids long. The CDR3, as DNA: TGCGCCAGCACTCAAACCGACAGGACGAACACCGGGGAGCTGTTTTTT. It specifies CASTQTDRTNTGELFF.

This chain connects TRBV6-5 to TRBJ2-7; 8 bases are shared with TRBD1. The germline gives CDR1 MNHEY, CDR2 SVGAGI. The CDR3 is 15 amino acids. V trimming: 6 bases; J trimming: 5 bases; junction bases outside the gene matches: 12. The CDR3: CASSPGQVQRNEQYF. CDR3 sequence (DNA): TGTGCCAGCAGCCCGGGACAGGTGCAGAGGAACGAGCAGTACTTC.

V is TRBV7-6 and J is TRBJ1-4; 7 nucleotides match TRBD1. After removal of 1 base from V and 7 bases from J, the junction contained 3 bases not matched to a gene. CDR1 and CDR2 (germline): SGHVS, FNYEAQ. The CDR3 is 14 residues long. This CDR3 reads CASSLENRGEKLFF. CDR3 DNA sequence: TGTGCCAGCAGCTTAGAAAACAGGGGTGAAAAACTGTTTTTT.

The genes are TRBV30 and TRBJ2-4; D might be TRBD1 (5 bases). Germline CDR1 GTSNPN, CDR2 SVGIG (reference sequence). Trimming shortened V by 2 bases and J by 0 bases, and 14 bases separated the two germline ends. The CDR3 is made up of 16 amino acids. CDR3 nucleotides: TGTGCCTGGAGTTGGGGCAGAGGCCTAGCCAAAAACATTCAGTACTTC. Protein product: CAWSWGRGLAKNIQYF.

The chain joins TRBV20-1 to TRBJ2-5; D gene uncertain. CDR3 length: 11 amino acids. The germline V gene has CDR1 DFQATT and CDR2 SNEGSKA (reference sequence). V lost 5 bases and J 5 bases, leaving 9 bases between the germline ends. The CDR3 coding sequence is TGCAGTGCTGAATACGGGGAGACCCAGTACTTC. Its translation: CSAEYGETQYF.

DNA for the CDR3: TGTGCCACGAGCTCCTATAATTCACCCCTCCACTTT. This translates into CATSSYNSPLHF. V gene TRBV19 combines with J gene TRBJ1-6, with no clear D. Trimming took off 10 bases at V and 0 bases at J, with 4 bases between the two ends. Germline CDR1 LNHDA, CDR2 SQIVND (reference sequence). The CDR3 has 12 residues.

The CDR3 nucleotides read TGTGCCAGCAGTGACGACAATCGTTTACCAGATACGCAGTATTTT. It specifies CASSDDNRLPDTQYF. The chain is built from TRBV7-6 and TRBJ2-3; D unclear. The germline V gene encodes CDR1 SGHVS and CDR2 FNYEAQ. The CDR3 loop spans 15 amino acids. Trimming removed 6 bases from V and 4 bases from J, with 17 bases in between.

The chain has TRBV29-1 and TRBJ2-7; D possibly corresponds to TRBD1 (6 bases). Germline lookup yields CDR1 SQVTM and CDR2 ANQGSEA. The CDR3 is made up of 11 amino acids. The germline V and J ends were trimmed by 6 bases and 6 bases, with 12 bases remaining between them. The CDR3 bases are TGCAGCGTCCGCACAGGGTCCGAGCAGTACTTC. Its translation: CSVRTGSEQYF.

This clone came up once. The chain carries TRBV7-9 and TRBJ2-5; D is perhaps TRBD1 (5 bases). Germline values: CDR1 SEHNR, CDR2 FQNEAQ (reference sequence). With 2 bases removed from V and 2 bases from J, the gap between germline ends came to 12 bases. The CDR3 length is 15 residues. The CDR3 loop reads CASSLNLGAQETQYF. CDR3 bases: TGTGCCAGCAGCTTAAACCTAGGGGCTCAAGAGACCCAGTACTTC.

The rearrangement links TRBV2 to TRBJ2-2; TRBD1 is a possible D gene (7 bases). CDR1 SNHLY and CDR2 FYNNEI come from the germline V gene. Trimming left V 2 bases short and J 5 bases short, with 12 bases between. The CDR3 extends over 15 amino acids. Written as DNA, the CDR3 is TGTGCCAGCAGTGAAATGCCAGGGGGGACCGGGGAGCTGTTTTTT. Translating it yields CASSEMPGGTGELFF.

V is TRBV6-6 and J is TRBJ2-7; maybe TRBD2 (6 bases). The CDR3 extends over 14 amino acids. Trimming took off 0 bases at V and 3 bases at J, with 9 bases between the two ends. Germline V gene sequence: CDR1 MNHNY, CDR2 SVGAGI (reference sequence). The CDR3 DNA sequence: TGTGCCAGCAGTTACTCGGGGGGTAACTACGAGCAGTACTTC. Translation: CASSYSGGNYEQYF.

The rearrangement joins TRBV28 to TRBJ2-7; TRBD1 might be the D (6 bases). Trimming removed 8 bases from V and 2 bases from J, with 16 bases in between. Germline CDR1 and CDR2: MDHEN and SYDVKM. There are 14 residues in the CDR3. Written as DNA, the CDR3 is TGTGCCAGCGTAGCCCCTGGACAGACCTACGAGCAGTACTTC. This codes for CASVAPGQTYEQYF. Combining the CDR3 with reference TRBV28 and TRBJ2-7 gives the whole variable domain DVKVTQSSRYLVKRTGEKVFLECVQDMDHENMFWYRQDPGLGLRLIYFSYDVKMKEKGDIPEGYSVSREKKERFSLILESASTNQTSMYLCASVAPGQTYEQYFGPGTRLTVT.

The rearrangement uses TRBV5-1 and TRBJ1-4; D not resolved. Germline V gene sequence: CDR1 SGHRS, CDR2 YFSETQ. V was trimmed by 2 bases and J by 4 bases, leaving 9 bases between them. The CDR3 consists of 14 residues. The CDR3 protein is CASSLSTFNEKLFF. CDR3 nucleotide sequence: TGCGCCAGCAGCTTATCCACTTTTAATGAAAAACTGTTTTTT.

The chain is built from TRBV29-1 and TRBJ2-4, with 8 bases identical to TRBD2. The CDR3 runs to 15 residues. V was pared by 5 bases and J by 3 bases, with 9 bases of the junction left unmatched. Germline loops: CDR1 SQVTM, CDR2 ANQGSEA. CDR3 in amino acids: CSVLGGRIGKNIQYF. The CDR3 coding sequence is TGCAGCGTTCTTGGCGGGAGGATTGGCAAAAACATTCAGTACTTC.

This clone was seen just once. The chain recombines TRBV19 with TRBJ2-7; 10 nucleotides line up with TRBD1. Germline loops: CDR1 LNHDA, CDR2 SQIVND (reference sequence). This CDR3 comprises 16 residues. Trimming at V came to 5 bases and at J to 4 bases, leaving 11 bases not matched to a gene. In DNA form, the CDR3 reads TGTGCCAGTAGTCCAACTACGACAGGGGGCTCGTACGAGCAGTACTTC. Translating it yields CASSPTTTGGSYEQYF.

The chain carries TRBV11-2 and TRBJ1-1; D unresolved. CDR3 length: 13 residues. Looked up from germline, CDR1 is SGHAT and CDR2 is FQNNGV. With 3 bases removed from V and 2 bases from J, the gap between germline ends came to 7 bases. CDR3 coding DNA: TGTGCCAGCAGCTTGAACAGCAACACTGAAGCTTTCTTT. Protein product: CASSLNSNTEAFF.

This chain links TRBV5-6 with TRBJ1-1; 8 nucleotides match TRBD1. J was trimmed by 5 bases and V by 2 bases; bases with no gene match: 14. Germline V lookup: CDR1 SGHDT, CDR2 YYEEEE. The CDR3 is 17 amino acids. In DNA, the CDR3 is TGTGCCAGCAGCTTAGTCCAGGGGACAGGATCTAGAACTGAAGCTTTCTTT. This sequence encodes CASSLVQGTGSRTEAFF.

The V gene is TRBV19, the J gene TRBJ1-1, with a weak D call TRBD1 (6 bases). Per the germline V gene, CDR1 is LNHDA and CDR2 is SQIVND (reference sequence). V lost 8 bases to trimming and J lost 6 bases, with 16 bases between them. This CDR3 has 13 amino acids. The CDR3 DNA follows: TGTGCCAGTTCAGGACAGCTAGCATCTGAAGCTTTCTTT. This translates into CASSGQLASEAFF.

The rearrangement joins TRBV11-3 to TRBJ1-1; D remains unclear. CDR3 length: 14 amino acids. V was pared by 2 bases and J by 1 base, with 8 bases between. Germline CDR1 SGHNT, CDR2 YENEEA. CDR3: CASSLSTANTEAFF. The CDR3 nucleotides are TGTGCCAGCAGCTTATCAACTGCGAACACTGAAGCTTTCTTT.

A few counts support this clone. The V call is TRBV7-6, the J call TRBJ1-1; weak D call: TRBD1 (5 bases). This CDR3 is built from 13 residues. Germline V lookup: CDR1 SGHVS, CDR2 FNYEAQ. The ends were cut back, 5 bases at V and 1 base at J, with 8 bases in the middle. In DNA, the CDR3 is TGTGCCAGCAGCGGGCAGGGGAACACTGAAGCTTTCTTT. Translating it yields CASSGQGNTEAFF.

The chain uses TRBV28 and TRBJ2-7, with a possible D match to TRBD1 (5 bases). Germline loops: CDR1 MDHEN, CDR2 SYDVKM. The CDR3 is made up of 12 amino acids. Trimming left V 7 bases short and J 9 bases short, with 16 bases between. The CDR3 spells CASTPRGTGQYF. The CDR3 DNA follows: TGTGCCAGCACCCCTAGGGGTACGGGGCAGTACTTC.

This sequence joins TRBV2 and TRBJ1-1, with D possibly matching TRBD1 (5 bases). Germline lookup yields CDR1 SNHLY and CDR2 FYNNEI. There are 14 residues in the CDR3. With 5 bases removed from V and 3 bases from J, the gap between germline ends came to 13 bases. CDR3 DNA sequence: TGTGCCAGCAGTTTCGAGGGGAGGGACACTGAAGCTTTCTTT. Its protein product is CASSFEGRDTEAFF.

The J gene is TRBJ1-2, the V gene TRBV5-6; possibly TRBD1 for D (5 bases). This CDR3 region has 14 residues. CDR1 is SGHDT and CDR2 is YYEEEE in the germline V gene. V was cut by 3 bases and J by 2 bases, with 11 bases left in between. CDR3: CASSYLQENYGYTF. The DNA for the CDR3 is TGTGCCAGCAGCTACCTACAGGAGAACTATGGCTACACCTTC.

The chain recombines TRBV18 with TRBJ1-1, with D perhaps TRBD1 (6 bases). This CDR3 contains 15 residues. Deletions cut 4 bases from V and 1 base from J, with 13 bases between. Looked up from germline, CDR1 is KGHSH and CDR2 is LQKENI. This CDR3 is CASSLSSTGNTEAFF. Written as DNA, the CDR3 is TGTGCCAGCTCACTCTCCTCGACAGGGAACACTGAAGCTTTCTTT.